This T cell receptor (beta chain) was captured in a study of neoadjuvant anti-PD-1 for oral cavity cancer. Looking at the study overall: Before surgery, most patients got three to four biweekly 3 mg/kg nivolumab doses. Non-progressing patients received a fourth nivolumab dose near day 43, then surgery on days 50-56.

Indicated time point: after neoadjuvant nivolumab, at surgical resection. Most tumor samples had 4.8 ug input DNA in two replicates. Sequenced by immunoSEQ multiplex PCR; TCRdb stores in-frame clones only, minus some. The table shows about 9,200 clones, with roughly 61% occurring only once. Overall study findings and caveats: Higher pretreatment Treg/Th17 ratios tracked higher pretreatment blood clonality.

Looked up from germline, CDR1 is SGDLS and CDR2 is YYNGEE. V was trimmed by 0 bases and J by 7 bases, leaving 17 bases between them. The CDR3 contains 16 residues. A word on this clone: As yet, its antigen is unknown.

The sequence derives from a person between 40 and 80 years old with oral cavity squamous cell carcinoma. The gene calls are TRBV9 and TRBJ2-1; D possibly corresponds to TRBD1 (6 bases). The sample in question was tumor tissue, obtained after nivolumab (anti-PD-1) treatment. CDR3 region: CASSVASLGAENEQFF. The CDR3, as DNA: TGTGCCAGCAGCGTAGCCTCCTTGGGGGCCGAGAATGAGCAGTTCTTC. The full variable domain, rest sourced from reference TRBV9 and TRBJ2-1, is DSGVTQTPKHLITATGQRVTLRCSPRSGDLSVYWYQQSLDQGLQFLIQYYNGEERAKGNILERFSAQQFPDLHSELNLSSLELGDSALYFCASSVASLGAENEQFFGPGTRLTVL.